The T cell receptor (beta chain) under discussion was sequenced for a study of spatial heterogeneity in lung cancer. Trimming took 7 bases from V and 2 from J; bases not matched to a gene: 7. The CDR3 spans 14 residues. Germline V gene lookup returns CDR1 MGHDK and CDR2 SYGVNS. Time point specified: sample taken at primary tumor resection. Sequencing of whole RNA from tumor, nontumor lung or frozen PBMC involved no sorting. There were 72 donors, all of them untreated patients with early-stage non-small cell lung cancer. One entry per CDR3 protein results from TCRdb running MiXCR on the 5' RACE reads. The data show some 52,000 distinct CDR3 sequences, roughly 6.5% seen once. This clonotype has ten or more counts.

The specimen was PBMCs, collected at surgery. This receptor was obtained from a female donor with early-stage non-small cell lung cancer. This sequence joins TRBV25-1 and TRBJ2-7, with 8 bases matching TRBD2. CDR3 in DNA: TGTGCCAGCACCTCAAACGGGAGGGCCTACGAGCAGTACTTC. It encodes CASTSNGRAYEQYF.